This TCR beta chain was found in a study of T cell responses to AZD1222 COVID-19 vaccine (dated by TCRdb to the early 2020s). Notes on the research overall: AZD1222 recipients with second doses at about 4 weeks or about 12 weeks were pooled, because spike-specific TCR depth and breadth did not differ between schedules. Trial participants were enrolled by age into 18-55, 56-69 and 70-plus year subgroups, with around 150, 28 and 57 TCR-sequenced participants respectively. A total of approximately 230 trial participants underwent TCR sequencing, of whom roughly 210 received two doses of AZD1222 and about 25 received two doses of the MenACWY control vaccine. Overall results and qualifications from the work: Most participants were white British and females outnumbered males, and the authors suggested that clonal diversity may have been underestimated. Conclusions about previously exposed vaccinees are limited, since just five or six AZD1222 recipients were seropositive for SARS-CoV-2 at baseline. The vaccine-associated CD4 TCRs covered the entire spike protein, and the dominant responses fell in regions 160-218 and 743-854. In the small 56-69-year group, the increase in depth fell short of significance, most likely because of low power. Reportedly, almost half of the unique spike-specific TCRs recognized epitopes lying outside the regions that are mutated in the B.1.351 and B.1.1.7 variants. A significant rise in spike-specific TCR breadth and depth was observed after two AZD1222 doses relative to day 0 and relative to MenACWY recipients. Because no day 14 peak-response samples were available, repertoires were characterized only after the peak T cell response.

The germline V gene supplies CDR1 SNHLY and CDR2 FYNNEI. After removal of 7 bases from V and 2 bases from J, the junction retains 7 bases not matched to a gene. Taken from cysteine to phenylalanine, the CDR3 has 14 residues. Kept here is only the CDR3 DNA, which spans 42 bases and is read in frame from base 1. What the time point label conveys for this sample: baseline before first vaccination. Samples from vaccinated people were obtained from the UK trials COV001 and COV002, which included a single-blind randomized controlled phase 2/3 trial of AZD1222 (ChAdOx1 nCoV-19) in healthy adults. For TCRbeta chain sequencing, PBMC samples from trial participants were taken at day 0 and at day 28 after the second dose. Remarks on this clone: No antigen is known for it. No base quality information exists; no much larger clone differs at one position.

The CDR3 regions of human TCRbeta chains were analyzed by immunosequencing. The original methods were these. TCRs in the repertoires were matched against a reference library of SARS-CoV-2-specific TCRs that had been generated with the MIRA antigen-specificity platform. Breadth meant the fraction of unique TCRs that were SARS-CoV-2-associated, whereas depth meant the fraction of total T cells that were SARS-CoV-2-associated. Each spike-specific TCR was assigned to its reactive spike region and to a CD4 or CD8 class using the MIRA data. Log10-transformed breadth and depth values were compared by one-way ANOVA with Sidak's multiple comparisons tests. Held by TCRdb, this immuneACCESS table contains in-frame sequences only and omits some clones. Under half of the omission traces to an unresolved V gene where checked; the cause of the rest is unknown. V and J calls plus clone size are reproduced from that table; the DNA served to infer D and trimming. This sample comprises more than 110,000 clones, 90% of them detected only once. 3.4% of the sample comes from the top ten.

The source of this sequence is an adult in good health. The input for sequencing was peripheral blood, taken on day 0 of AZD1222 vaccination. The V and J genes are TRBV2 and TRBJ2-5; TRBD1 lines up with 7 middle nucleotides. The CDR3 has the sequence CASNGRDRQETQYF. The sequenced DNA: TGTGCCAGCAACGGCCGGGACAGACAAGAGACCCAGTACTTC.